The T cell receptor (beta chain) described here comes from a study of blood T cell repertoires in COVID-19 (dated by TCRdb to the early 2020s). Regarding the research as a whole: Collaborator samples came from the United States, Italy and Spain and covered acute and convalescent phases of COVID-19. Samples were obtained from the ongoing ImmuneRACE study (first 160 participants) and from over 1,000 subjects provided by 6 global collaborators. Nearly every sample came with metadata listing a de-identified subject ID, COVID-19 status, age in years and sex. The repertoires were released in a freely available public database intended as a resource for research on the immune response to SARS-CoV-2. Deeply sampled blood TCRbeta repertoires from subjects exposed to, actively infected with, or recovered from COVID-19 were included in the dataset. The prospective study material was composed of cDNA or gDNA derived from T cells, B-cell-depleted T cells, or PBMCs. Where available, HLA class I and class II types were taken from metadata supplied by the sample provider and were not determined by assay-based typing. Broad study findings and their caveats: The amount of clinical and demographic metadata varied by source and participant and was provided uncurated.

The collaborating institutions used their own protocols to collect whole blood in K2EDTA tubes. Collaborator samples were shipped for TCRbeta analysis as frozen whole blood, isolated PBMCs, or DNA extracted from either sample type. The trim is 0 bases for V and 6 bases for J, with a gap of 10 bases between the germline ends. CDR1 and CDR2, looked up from the germline V gene (reference sequence), are SGHNT and YYREEE. The CDR3 runs 14 amino acids, cysteine and phenylalanine included. Only the CDR3 DNA is retained, 42 bases long and in frame from the first base. TCRbeta CDR3 regions were amplified from genomic DNA using the immunoSEQ Assay, a bias-controlled multiplex PCR. On the study's bioinformatics: The number of nucleated cells in each sample was estimated from the amplification of reference gene primers within the assay. Sequence reads were collapsed and filtered to measure the absolute abundance of every unique TCRbeta CDR3 rearrangement. For each sample, productive Simpson clonality was calculated by taking the square root of Simpson's diversity index across productive rearrangements. In its TCRdb copy, this immuneACCESS table keeps in-frame sequences only and misses some clones. Where compared with another copy, unresolved V genes explain less than half of these, and the others have no known cause. The V and J calls and clone size are taken from that table; D and trimming were inferred from the DNA. The sample data list about 74,000 clones, and approximately 82% of these were observed just once. The ten largest account for about 6.9% of the sample.

Comments on this clone: Its specific antigen is unknown. There are no base qualities to consult, and no much larger clone falls within one base.

Sequencing was carried out using peripheral blood. The chain is encoded by TRBV5-4 joined to TRBJ1-5; the D gene assignment is ambiguous. The source of this sequence is a human donor in a cohort sampled during active COVID-19. This receptor carries the CDR3 CASSLGRVGQPQHF. The DNA sequence is TGTGCCAGCAGCTTGGGGCGGGTCGGTCAGCCCCAGCATTTT.